This TCR beta chain was obtained from a study of metastatic and nonmetastatic thyroid tumors. Looking at the study overall: Across peripheral blood and tumor or nodule tissue samples taken from malignant and benign thyroid patients, the repertoires were compared with one another. Study-level points and caveats: A significant increase in TCR beta diversity was reportedly seen in malignant thyroid tumors relative to benign nodules, in blood and tumor.

Thyroid surgery was preceded by no treatment in any patient. With 2 bases removed from V and 5 bases from J, the gap between germline ends came to 11 bases. The CDR3 consists of 14 residues. Germline CDR1 reads ENHRY; CDR2 reads SYGVKD. Study processing details: Between-group CDR3 differences, defined by clinicopathological status, yielded a distant-metastasis classifier for papillary thyroid cancer. TCRdb ran MiXCR on the PCR reads. For this entry, the V and J calls and clone size follow TCRdb and not the study's own pipeline. Of 21,000 or so clones in the sample, about a sixth were seen once. This clone was counted many times. The target antigen is unknown.

This clonotype was sampled from a male donor with papillary thyroid cancer or a benign thyroid nodule (not recorded which). Some clones in this sample may be carry-over from other donors' samples. This chain links TRBV10-3 with TRBJ2-3; a possible D gene is TRBD2 (7 bases). The specimen sequenced was blood. CDR3 loop: CAISEGGALDTQYF. CDR3 DNA sequence: TGTGCCATCAGTGAGGGGGGGGCCTTAGATACGCAGTATTTT.